Presented here are 20 T cell receptor beta chains from one specimen sequenced in a study of T cell repertoires in cytomegalovirus infection. TCRdb passed the reads through MiXCR, listing each CDR3 protein once. This sample has around 710,000 distinct CDR3 sequences, with approximately 32% found just once. These receptors have no identified antigens. Source: cultured CD8+ T cells from PBMCs, taken from culture after CMV antigen stimulation. The source of these receptors is a human donor in good health (CMV status not recorded). Some clones in this sample may be carry-over from other donors' samples.

The V call is TRBV6-5, the J call TRBJ2-2, with 10 bases fitting TRBD1. Germline CDR1 and CDR2: MNHEY and SVGAGI. The CDR3 runs 20 residues. V lost 0 bases to trimming and J lost 1 base; unmatched junction nucleotides: 11. CDR3 in DNA: TGTGCCAGCAGTTACTCGGCGGGACAGGGGTTCCTCTTGAACACCGGGGAGCTGTTTTTT. Residues: CASSYSAGQGFLLNTGELFF.

A remark on this clonotype: With a much larger clone just one base away, this may be a read error. This sequence joins TRBV13 and TRBJ2-2; D is uncertain. V lost 2 bases and J lost 4, with 5 bases in between. The length of the CDR3 is 13 residues. Germline CDR1 and CDR2: PRHDT and FYEKMQ (reference sequence). The CDR3 bases are TGTGCCAGCAGCTTACAGATCACCGGGGAGCTGTTTTTT. Its translation: CASSLQITGELFF.

The table lists this clonotype with a few counts. The chain is built from TRBV7-9 and TRBJ1-3; D remains unclear. The CDR3 is 16 residues long. Germline CDR1 is SEHNR and CDR2 is FQNEAQ (reference sequence). Trimming shortened V by 1 base and J by 0 bases, and 10 bases separated the two germline ends. In DNA form, the CDR3 reads TGTGCCAGCAGCTTAGATGGCATTTACTCTGGAAACACCATATATTTT. Translated, it gives CASSLDGIYSGNTIYF.

This clonotype was found a few times. This chain uses TRBV7-6 with TRBJ2-7, with TRBD1 matching 9 bases. Trimming at V came to 5 bases and at J to 3 bases, leaving 8 bases not matched to a gene. This CDR3 comprises 15 residues. Germline-derived CDR1 and CDR2 are SGHVS and FNYEAQ. The CDR3 nucleotides are TGTGCCAGCAGCCCTGGGACAGGGATCGGCTACGAGCAGTACTTC. As protein: CASSPGTGIGYEQYF.

This clonotype was picked up a small number of times. The V call is TRBV6-1, the J call TRBJ2-7; D gene uncertain. The CDR3 is made up of 14 amino acids. The germline gives CDR1 MNHNS, CDR2 SASEGT. V was shortened by 2 bases and J by 4 bases, with 12 bases between the two germline ends. The CDR3 nucleotides are TGTGCCAGCAGTGAACGATCACTATTTTACGAGCAGTACGTC. The encoded protein is CASSERSLFYEQYV.

The V gene is TRBV27, the J gene TRBJ2-2, with TRBD1 matching over 8 bases. This CDR3 contains 16 residues. Trimming removed 2 bases from V and 4 bases from J; junction bases left unmatched: 6. Looked up from germline, CDR1 is MNHEY and CDR2 is SMNVEV (reference sequence). The CDR3 coding sequence is TGTGCCAGCAGTTTAGACAGGGGACAAGGCACCGGGGAGCTGTTTTTT. This sequence encodes CASSLDRGQGTGELFF.

This clonotype was counted ten times or more. The V gene is TRBV12-3 or TRBV12-4, the J gene TRBJ1-6, with D possibly matching TRBD1 (6 bases). The ends were cut back, 2 bases at V and 4 bases at J, with 6 bases in the middle. The CDR3 extends over 14 amino acids. CDR3 protein: CASSLTGYNSPLHF. Here the CDR3 DNA reads TGTGCCAGCAGTTTAACAGGGTATAATTCACCCCTCCACTTT.

This clonotype was recorded many times. The gene calls are TRBV6-2 or TRBV6-3 and TRBJ1-4; the match to TRBD1 covers 7 bases. This CDR3 has 15 residues. V lost 4 bases, J lost 5 bases, and 7 bases stayed unmatched. CDR1 and CDR2 (germline): MNHEY, SVGEGT. The DNA for the CDR3 is TGTGCCAGCAGTTCGGGACAGCGAGGGAATGAAAAACTGTTTTTT. Protein: CASSSGQRGNEKLFF.

V and J are TRBV15 and TRBJ1-1, with no clear D. There are 13 residues in the CDR3. Germline V gene data show CDR1 as LNHNV and CDR2 as YYDKDF (reference sequence). Trimming stripped 0 bases from V and 1 base from J, with 3 bases between. In nucleotides, the CDR3 is TGTGCCACCAGCAGAGAAGGGAACACTGAAGCTTTCTTT. It codes for CATSREGNTEAFF.

Only a few counts were recorded for this clonotype. The chain carries TRBV5-5 and TRBJ2-7; D ambiguous. The CDR3 sequence is 11 residues long. V was trimmed by 1 base and J by 7 bases, leaving 6 bases between them. The germline V gene encodes CDR1 SGHKS and CDR2 YYEKEE (reference sequence). The CDR3 here is CASSLSTEQYF. As DNA, the CDR3 is TGTGCCAGCAGCTTGTCAACGGAGCAGTACTTC.

The chain uses TRBV28 and TRBJ1-4; D remains unclear. Trimming pared 3 bases from V and 0 bases from J, leaving 14 bases between. CDR1 MDHEN and CDR2 SYDVKM come from the germline V gene. The CDR3 spans 17 residues. The CDR3 region has the DNA TGTGCCAGCAGTTTTCGAATCGGATACTCAACTAATGAAAAACTGTTTTTT. This gives the protein CASSFRIGYSTNEKLFF.

The chain recombines TRBV6-1 with TRBJ2-1, with D perhaps being TRBD1 or TRBD2 (7 bases each). Trimming stripped 2 bases from V and 8 bases from J, with 25 bases between. There are 18 residues in the CDR3. Germline V gene sequence: CDR1 MNHNS, CDR2 SASEGT. The CDR3 coding sequence is TGTGCCAGCAGTGAACCCGCCGAGGGGAGGGGGCCGATGGATGAGCAGTTCTTC. It is translated as CASSEPAEGRGPMDEQFF.

This chain uses TRBV6-2 or TRBV6-3 with TRBJ2-1; D is uncertain. The V end was cut by 2 bases, the J end by 3 bases, with 17 bases between. The CDR3 is made up of 17 amino acids. Germline lookup yields CDR1 MNHEY and CDR2 SVGEGT. The CDR3 region is CASSYVLSNRFYNEQFF. The CDR3 DNA sequence: TGTGCCAGCAGTTACGTACTGTCCAACCGGTTCTACAATGAGCAGTTCTTC.

This clonotype was seen just once. The rearrangement uses TRBV4-3 and TRBJ2-2; no clear D. Germline CDR1 LGHNA, CDR2 YSLEER. The CDR3 is made up of 17 amino acids. The V and J ends lost 0 bases and 2 bases respectively, with 13 bases between them. CDR3 residues: CASSQDLDNYNTGELFF. The CDR3, as DNA: TGCGCCAGCAGCCAAGATCTTGACAACTACAACACCGGGGAGCTGTTTTTT.

This sequence joins TRBV24-1 and TRBJ2-3; possibly TRBD2 for D (6 bases). The CDR3 spans 15 residues. Germline CDR1 reads KGHDR; CDR2 reads SFDVKD. V was trimmed by 3 bases and J by 1 base, leaving 10 bases between them. The CDR3 reads CATSDLASGTDTQYF. In DNA, the CDR3 is TGTGCCACCAGTGATCTGGCTAGCGGCACAGATACGCAGTATTTT.

The chain combines TRBV7-2 with TRBJ2-1; 8 nucleotides agree with TRBD2. The CDR3 has 14 amino acids. Germline trimming cut 3 bases from V and 9 bases from J; bases unmatched to any gene: 7. Germline V CDR1 and CDR2: SGHTA, FQGNSA. The CDR3 sequence: CASSFLGGGFEQFF. DNA for the CDR3: TGTGCCAGCAGCTTTCTCGGGGGGGGCTTTGAGCAGTTCTTC.

Ten or more counts support this clonotype. The chain employs TRBV12-3 or TRBV12-4 and TRBJ1-2; 9 nucleotides agree with TRBD1. CDR3 size: 14 residues. V lost 3 bases and J lost 4; bases outside the gene matches: 3. The CDR3 nucleotides are TGTGCCAGCAGTTTTTCGACAGGGGGCTATGGCTACACCTTC. Translation gives CASSFSTGGYGYTF.

This chain links TRBV4-1 with TRBJ1-2; D is unclear. The CDR3 loop spans 13 amino acids. Germline V CDR1 and CDR2: MGHRA, YSYEKL. V lost 0 bases and J 7 bases, leaving 9 bases between the germline ends. As DNA, the CDR3 is TGCGCCAGCAGCCAAGAAAGGCGTATTGGCTACACCTTC. It specifies CASSQERRIGYTF.

The genes are TRBV7-9 and TRBJ2-7; D gene uncertain. Germline V gene lookup returns CDR1 SEHNR and CDR2 FQNEAQ (reference sequence). V lost 3 bases, J lost 6 bases, and 3 bases lay in between. This CDR3 contains 10 residues. CDR3 region: CASSLLEQYF. DNA of the CDR3: TGTGCCAGCAGCTTGCTCGAGCAGTACTTC.

This clonotype has just a few counts. V gene TRBV27 combines with J gene TRBJ1-2; D not resolved. Trimming removed 3 bases at V and 7 bases at J, with 12 bases between. The CDR3 consists of 13 residues. Germline values: CDR1 MNHEY, CDR2 SMNVEV (reference sequence). CDR3 coding DNA: TGTGCCAGCAGTTTTGCTATATTGGGTGGCTACACCTTC. It codes for CASSFAILGGYTF.